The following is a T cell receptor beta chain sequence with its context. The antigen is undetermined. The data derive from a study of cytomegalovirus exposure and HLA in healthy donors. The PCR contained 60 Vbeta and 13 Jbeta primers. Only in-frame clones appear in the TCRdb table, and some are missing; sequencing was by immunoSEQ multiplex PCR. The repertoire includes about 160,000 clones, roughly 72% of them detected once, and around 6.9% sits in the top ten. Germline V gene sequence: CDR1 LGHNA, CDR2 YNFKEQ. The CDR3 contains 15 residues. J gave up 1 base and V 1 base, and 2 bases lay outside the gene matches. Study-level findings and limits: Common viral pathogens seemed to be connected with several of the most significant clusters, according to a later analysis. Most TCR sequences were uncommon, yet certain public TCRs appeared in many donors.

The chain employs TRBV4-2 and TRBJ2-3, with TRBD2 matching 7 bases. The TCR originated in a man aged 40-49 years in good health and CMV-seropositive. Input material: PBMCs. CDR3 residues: CASSQGAGGTDTQYF. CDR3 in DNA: TGTGCCAGCAGCCAAGGTGCGGGGGGCACAGATACGCAGTATTTT.